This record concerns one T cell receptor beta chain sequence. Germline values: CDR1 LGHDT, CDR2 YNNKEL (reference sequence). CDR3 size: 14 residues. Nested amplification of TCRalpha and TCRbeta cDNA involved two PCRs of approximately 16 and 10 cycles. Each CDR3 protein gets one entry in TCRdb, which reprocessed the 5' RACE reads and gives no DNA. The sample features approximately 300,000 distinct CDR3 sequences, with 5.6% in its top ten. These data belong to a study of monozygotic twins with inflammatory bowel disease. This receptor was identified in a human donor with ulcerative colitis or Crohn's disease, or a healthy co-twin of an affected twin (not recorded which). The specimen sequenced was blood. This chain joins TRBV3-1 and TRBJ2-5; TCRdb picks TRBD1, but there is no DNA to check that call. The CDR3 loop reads CASSQRTNQETQYF.